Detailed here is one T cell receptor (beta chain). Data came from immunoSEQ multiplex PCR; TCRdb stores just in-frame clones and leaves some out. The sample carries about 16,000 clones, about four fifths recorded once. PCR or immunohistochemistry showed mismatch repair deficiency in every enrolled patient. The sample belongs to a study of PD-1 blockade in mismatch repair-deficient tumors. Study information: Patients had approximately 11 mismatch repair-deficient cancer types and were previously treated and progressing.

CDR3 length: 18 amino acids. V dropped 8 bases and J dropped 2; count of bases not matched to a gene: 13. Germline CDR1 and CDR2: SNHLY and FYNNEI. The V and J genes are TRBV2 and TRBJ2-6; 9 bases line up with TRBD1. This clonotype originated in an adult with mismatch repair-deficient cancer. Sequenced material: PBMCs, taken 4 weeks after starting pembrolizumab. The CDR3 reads CASGVEGQGLTGANVLTF. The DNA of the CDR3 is TGTGCCAGCGGGGTAGAGGGACAGGGATTAACTGGGGCCAACGTCCTGACTTTC.